This T cell receptor (beta chain) was sequenced for a study of T cells in tuberculosis. Study as a whole: This South African cohort compared adolescents with or without latent tuberculosis against adults with active tuberculosis. Study-level results: Samples were chosen by availability of cryopreserved specimens.

As for this clone: Its antigen is unidentified.

The time point: new active TB diagnosis, blood taken before or within 7 days of starting treatment. Each patient had positive sputum smear microscopy and/or positive culture. V lost 1 base, J lost 4 bases, and 8 bases lay in between. The germline V gene encodes CDR1 GTSNPN and CDR2 SVGIG (reference sequence). The CDR3 totals 13 residues. Measured with immunoSEQ multiplex PCR; TCRdb has only the in-frame clones, and not every one. Here the sample spans tens of thousands of clones, around 92% being singletons. The receptor was isolated from an adult with tuberculosis. Some clones in this sample may be carry-over from other donors' samples. The starting material was PBMCs, obtained at tuberculosis diagnosis. This chain uses TRBV30 with TRBJ1-3; D remains unclear. The CDR3 nucleotides read TGTGCCTGGAGTGGGGGAGACGGAAACACCATATATTTT. This translates into CAWSGGDGNTIYF.